The present T cell receptor beta chain was sequenced within a study of blood T cell repertoires in COVID-19. Study-wide background: The United States, Italy and Spain supplied acute and convalescent COVID-19 samples.

The CDR3 runs to 17 residues. The V and J ends lost 6 bases and 9 bases respectively, with 30 bases between them. The V gene's germline CDR1 is GTSNPN and CDR2 SVGIG (reference sequence). In the original processing: Reference gene primer amplification in the assay estimated nucleated cell counts. The repertoire was sequenced with immunoSEQ multiplex PCR; TCRdb's copy has only in-frame clones and lacks some. The V and J calls and clone size are taken from that table; D and trimming were inferred from the DNA. This table has about 39,000 clones, about three quarters appearing once. Sequenced material: peripheral blood. This TCR derives from a man aged 65 to 79 with active or convalescent COVID-19. The V gene is TRBV30, the J gene TRBJ2-1; maybe TRBD2 (5 bases). The CDR3 spells CACQEGAAPGSAAEQFF. In DNA, the CDR3 is TGTGCCTGCCAAGAGGGTGCTGCTCCCGGGTCGGCGGCTGAGCAGTTCTTC.